This TCR beta chain was captured in a study of CD8+ T cells in alopecia areata. Points on this clone: Its target is unknown. Since a far larger clone is one base different, this is likely a read error.

Extracted RNA was reverse transcribed into cDNA, the sequencing template. Measured with immunoSEQ multiplex PCR; TCRdb has only the in-frame clones, and not every one. This sample has 95,000 to 100,000 clones, with 60% found just once. The treatment: oral pan-JAK inhibitor, 5-10 mg twice daily. General study findings and limits: Affected lesional scalp, above all in alopecia totalis/universalis, was more clonal than normal scalp. Clonality in the scalp and expanded CD8+ clones ranked among the top 100 were significantly decreased by tofacitinib. Since there was just one nonresponder, nobody can yet say how baseline CD8+ expansion ties to response.

This CDR3 is built from 11 residues. Per the germline V gene, CDR1 is ENHRY and CDR2 is SYGVKD. The germline V and J ends were trimmed by 6 bases and 4 bases, with 7 bases remaining between them. Here the sequenced sample was CD8+ T cells sorted from blood, taken between weeks 55 and 65, from a patient treated with tofacitinib. This receptor was identified in a human donor with alopecia areata. This chain connects TRBV10-3 to TRBJ2-7; D possibly corresponds to TRBD1 (6 bases). This CDR3 reads CAIRQGYEQYF. The CDR3, as DNA: TGTGCCATCAGACAGGGTTACGAGCAGTACTTC.